Below, 25 T cell receptor beta chains from the same sample are listed, as sequenced in a study of early T cells in non-severe SARS-CoV-2 infection. TCRdb analysed the 5' RACE reads with MiXCR anew, one entry per CDR3 protein. This table holds 66,000 or so distinct CDR3 sequences, around 13% found once. Sequenced input: whole blood. All receptors derive from an adult who was a healthcare worker with PCR-confirmed SARS-CoV-2 infection or an uninfected control (not recorded which).

This clonotype was found a few times. The genes are TRBV12-3 or TRBV12-4 and TRBJ2-1; 7 bases agree with TRBD2. The CDR3 sequence is 15 residues long. J was trimmed by 0 bases and V by 4 bases; bases with no gene match: 3. In DNA form, the CDR3 reads TGTGCCAGCAGTTCGACGGGGGGCTCCTACAATGAGCAGTTCTTC. Its protein is CASSSTGGSYNEQFF.

This clonotype turned up a few times. The V gene is TRBV28, the J gene TRBJ2-2; no clear D gene. This CDR3 comprises 13 residues. Germline V gives CDR1 MDHEN, CDR2 SYDVKM. V lost 6 bases and J 4 bases, leaving 9 bases between the germline ends. The CDR3 protein is CASSPLPTGELFF. In DNA, the CDR3 is TGTGCCAGCAGCCCACTTCCCACCGGGGAGCTGTTTTTT.

The chain joins TRBV20-1 to TRBJ2-5, with D uncertain. The length of the CDR3 is 13 residues. V lost 2 bases and J lost 1, with 8 bases in between. The germline V gene encodes CDR1 DFQATT and CDR2 SNEGSKA (reference sequence). Here the CDR3 reads CSARFIGQETQYF. CDR3 nucleotide sequence: TGCAGTGCTAGATTTATAGGCCAAGAGACCCAGTACTTC.

Only a few counts were recorded for this clonotype. This rearrangement joins TRBV29-1 to TRBJ2-7; possible D gene TRBD1, 5 bases. The germline CDR1 and CDR2 sequences are SQVTM and ANQGSEA. There are 14 residues in the CDR3. Trimming took 4 bases from V and 0 from J, leaving 13 bases between them. The CDR3 nucleotides are TGCAGCGTTGCATGGACACCGAGCTCCTACGAGCAGTACTTC. As protein: CSVAWTPSSYEQYF.

In its sample, this clonotype was seen a few times. J is TRBJ2-1 and V is TRBV12-3 or TRBV12-4; a possible D gene is TRBD2 (5 bases). The CDR3 contains 11 residues. The V end lost 3 bases, the J end lost 12 bases, and 9 bases lay between the germline ends. The CDR3 DNA reads as TGTGCCAGCAGTTTCGGGGTAGTGCAGTTCTTC. It yields the protein CASSFGVVQFF.

The chain has TRBV19 and TRBJ2-1; 9 bases agree with TRBD1. This CDR3 region has 13 residues. V lost 5 bases to trimming and J lost 9 bases; unmatched junction nucleotides: 5. Germline V CDR1 and CDR2: LNHDA, SQIVND (reference sequence). The CDR3 loop is CASSPTGGGEQFF. CDR3 nucleotide sequence: TGTGCCAGTAGTCCGACAGGGGGTGGTGAGCAGTTCTTC.

This clonotype was counted many times. The chain uses TRBV7-2 and TRBJ2-7, with D uncertain. V was trimmed by 7 bases and J by 5 bases, leaving 18 bases between them. In germline, CDR1 is SGHTA, CDR2 FQGNSA. The CDR3 runs 14 residues. The CDR3, as DNA: TGTGCCAGCAACCCGGGCTCGGTGGGTAACGAGCAGTACTTC. Translation: CASNPGSVGNEQYF.

This sequence joins TRBV28 and TRBJ2-1, with D perhaps assigned TRBD1 or TRBD2 (7 bases each). This CDR3 has 14 amino acids. Trimming left V 6 bases short and J 5 bases short, with 14 bases between. The germline gives CDR1 MDHEN, CDR2 SYDVKM. The CDR3 is CASRRGTANNEQFF. CDR3 DNA sequence: TGTGCCAGCAGGCGGGGGACAGCAAACAATGAGCAGTTCTTC.

The chain uses TRBV10-2 and TRBJ2-1; D remains unclear. Deletions cut 4 bases from V and 3 bases from J, with 10 bases between. Looked up from germline, CDR1 is WSHSY and CDR2 is SAAADI. The CDR3 sequence is 14 residues long. This CDR3 reads CASSVGRSYNEQFF. DNA for the CDR3: TGCGCCAGCAGTGTAGGAAGAAGCTACAATGAGCAGTTCTTC.

This clonotype has a count of ten or more. The V call is TRBV28, the J call TRBJ2-3; D is unclear. V was shortened by 3 bases and J by 0 bases, with 7 bases between the two germline ends. The CDR3 is 14 amino acids. Germline V gene lookup returns CDR1 MDHEN and CDR2 SYDVKM. Here the CDR3 reads CASSLGGSTDTQYF. The CDR3 coding sequence is TGTGCCAGCAGTTTGGGTGGTAGCACAGATACGCAGTATTTT.

This clonotype showed up just a few times. The rearrangement links TRBV28 to TRBJ1-3; D is uncertain. Trimming cost V 4 bases and J 4 bases, with 17 bases left between them. There are 16 residues in the CDR3. Germline CDR1 MDHEN, CDR2 SYDVKM. CDR3 nucleotides: TGTGCCAGCAGTTCCGACAATGGGGTGGGCGGAAACACCATATATTTT. This encodes CASSSDNGVGGNTIYF.

A few counts support this clonotype. The chain is built from TRBV5-1 and TRBJ1-1; 7 bases map to TRBD1. The germline V gene has CDR1 SGHRS and CDR2 YFSETQ. The CDR3 length is 14 residues. J was trimmed by 0 bases and V by 4 bases; bases with no gene match: 3. As DNA, the CDR3 is TGCGCCAGCAGCGCCGGACAGGTGAACACTGAAGCTTTCTTT. It specifies CASSAGQVNTEAFF.

This clonotype was observed at least ten times. The chain joins TRBV7-9 to TRBJ2-6, with D unclear. Germline CDR1 is SEHNR and CDR2 is FQNEAQ (reference sequence). Trimming pared 5 bases from V and 2 bases from J, leaving 10 bases between. The CDR3 spans 15 residues. The CDR3 coding sequence is TGTGCCAGCAGCCACGACGGCCCTGGGGCCAACGTCCTGACTTTC. Encoded protein: CASSHDGPGANVLTF. Using reference TRBV7-9 and TRBJ2-6 for the parts outside the CDR3, the full variable domain is DTGVSQNPRHKITKRGQNVTFRCDPISEHNRLYWYRQTLGQGPEFLTYFQNEAQLEKSRLLSDRFSAERPKGSFSTLEIQRTEQGDSAMYLCASSHDGPGANVLTFGAGSRLTVL.

The chain employs TRBV12-3 or TRBV12-4 and TRBJ2-3; TRBD2 agrees at 9 bases. V trimming: 8 bases; J trimming: 0 bases; junction bases outside the gene matches: 3. CDR3 size: 14 residues. In nucleotides, the CDR3 is TGTGCCAGCGCAAGCGGGGGGAGCACAGATACGCAGTATTTT. Amino acids: CASASGGSTDTQYF.

This clonotype was seen only a few times. The V gene is TRBV7-9, the J gene TRBJ2-7; the match to TRBD1 covers 7 bases. Germline CDR1 SEHNR, CDR2 FQNEAQ (reference sequence). This CDR3 contains 12 residues. Germline trimming cut 3 bases from V and 5 bases from J; bases unmatched to any gene: 1. The CDR3 nucleotides are TGTGCCAGCAGCTTGACAGGGAACGAGCAGTACTTC. This translates into CASSLTGNEQYF. Together with reference TRBV7-9 and TRBJ2-7, the CDR3 gives the full variable domain: DTGVSQNPRHKITKRGQNVTFRCDPISEHNRLYWYRQTLGQGPEFLTYFQNEAQLEKSRLLSDRFSAERPKGSFSTLEIQRTEQGDSAMYLCASSLTGNEQYFGPGTRLTVT.

The table lists this clonotype with a few counts. The chain is built from TRBV7-9 and TRBJ2-7; TRBD2 matches at 8 bases. The germline CDR1 and CDR2 sequences are SEHNR and FQNEAQ (reference sequence). The CDR3 contains 16 residues. V shed 5 bases and J 5 bases; nucleotides not matched to a gene: 14. The CDR3, as DNA: TGTGCCAGCAGCCCCTTGGGCGCGGGGGGCCAGAACGAGCAGTACTTC. It translates to CASSPLGAGGQNEQYF.

Only a few counts were recorded for this clonotype. CDR3 region: CSARRLAGRNEQFF. CDR3 coding DNA: TGCAGTGCTAGAAGACTAGCGGGAAGGAATGAGCAGTTCTTC. J is TRBJ2-1 and V is TRBV20-1; 11 bases match TRBD2. Trimming removed 2 bases from V and 7 bases from J; junction bases left unmatched: 4. The CDR3 covers 14 residues. Germline values: CDR1 DFQATT, CDR2 SNEGSKA (reference sequence).

This clonotype was picked up a small number of times. This chain joins TRBV20-1 and TRBJ2-3, with D unresolved. Germline CDR1 DFQATT, CDR2 SNEGSKA (reference sequence). The V end lost 6 bases, the J end lost 4 bases, and 11 bases lay between the germline ends. The CDR3 extends over 12 amino acids. CDR3 sequence: CSALQPADTQYF. The CDR3 coding sequence is TGCAGTGCACTTCAACCGGCAGATACGCAGTATTTT.

This clonotype was counted between two and nine times. V and J are TRBV19 and TRBJ1-1; D unresolved. Germline V gene sequence: CDR1 LNHDA, CDR2 SQIVND (reference sequence). The CDR3 is 13 amino acids. V was clipped by 7 bases and J by 10 bases, with 19 bases between them. CDR3 in DNA: TGTGCCAGTACCAGGCGGACTCCCGAGGGAGCTTTCTTT. Protein sequence: CASTRRTPEGAFF.

V and J are TRBV12-2 and TRBJ1-5. TRBV12-2 is a recognized pseudogene. CDR3 length: 15 amino acids. The CDR3 is CASRLAGHWDQPQHF. The CDR3 coding sequence is TGTGCAAGTCGCTTAGCGGGGCATTGGGATCAGCCCCAGCATTTT.

The table lists this clonotype with many counts. The chain couples TRBV20-1 to TRBJ1-4; 10 bases fit TRBD1. This CDR3 region has 12 residues. Per germline, CDR1 DFQATT and CDR2 SNEGSKA (reference sequence). V shed 6 bases, J shed 8 bases, and the junction held 3 bases outside the gene matches. CDR3 nucleotides: TGCAGTGCCGGGGACAGGGGAGAAAAACTGTTTTTT. Amino acids: CSAGDRGEKLFF.

This clonotype has at least ten counts. The J gene is TRBJ1-2, the V gene TRBV20-1; the D is unclear. The ends were cut back, 2 bases at V and 0 bases at J, with 10 bases in the middle. The CDR3 contains 14 residues. Germline V gene data show CDR1 as DFQATT and CDR2 as SNEGSKA (reference sequence). CDR3: CSARRHLTNYGYTF. The CDR3 DNA reads TGCAGTGCTAGAAGGCACTTAACTAACTATGGCTACACCTTC.

This clonotype was counted ten times or more. The rearrangement links TRBV5-6 to TRBJ1-2; D remains ambiguous. The CDR3 sequence is 14 residues long. V lost 2 bases, J lost 3 bases, and 11 bases lay in between. CDR1 and CDR2 from the germline V gene are SGHDT and YYEEEE. CDR3 nucleotides: TGTGCCAGCAGCTTACCGGATCTCGACTATGGCTACACCTTC. Its protein is CASSLPDLDYGYTF.

This rearrangement joins TRBV24-1 to TRBJ2-1; 10 nucleotides line up with TRBD1. The CDR3 is made up of 15 amino acids. The V gene end was trimmed by 7 bases and the J gene end by 9 bases; junction bases not matched to a gene: 11. Germline-derived CDR1 and CDR2 are KGHDR and SFDVKD. This CDR3 is CATSLDRGSIGEQFF. CDR3 nucleotides: TGTGCCACCAGCTTGGACAGGGGGTCTATCGGTGAGCAGTTCTTC.

The chain is built from TRBV24-1 and TRBJ2-1; TRBD1 is a possible D gene (6 bases). This CDR3 region has 15 residues. The germline V and J ends were trimmed by 2 bases and 7 bases, with 14 bases remaining between them. CDR1 and CDR2 from the germline V gene are KGHDR and SFDVKD. CDR3 coding DNA: TGTGCCACCAGTGATTGGGGGACATCCTCAAATGAGCAGTTCTTC. As protein: CATSDWGTSSNEQFF.